This T cell receptor beta chain emerged from a study of sequential checkpoint blockade in melanoma. Across the study: After both sequences, patients received maintenance nivolumab.

Produced via immunoSEQ multiplex PCR; TCRdb's table is partial and in-frame only. The table includes about 5,300 clones, about 59% detected once. Treatment: randomized to nivolumab then ipilimumab (arm A) or the reverse (arm B). Patients had received no earlier DNA-damaging chemotherapy. The sequence was collected from a human donor with melanoma. The material was CD8+ T cells sorted from blood (inferred from file names), obtained from a patient given nivolumab and ipilimumab in sequence.

In DNA form, the CDR3 reads TGCGCCAGCAGCTTGAGACAGGGTCGCGTATACGAGCAGTACTTC. It encodes CASSLRQGRVYEQYF. This chain joins TRBV5-1 and TRBJ2-7; the match to TRBD1 covers 7 bases. The CDR3 is made up of 15 amino acids. V dropped 1 base and J dropped 4; count of bases not matched to a gene: 8. CDR1 is SGHRS and CDR2 is YFSETQ in the germline V gene. The entire variable domain, with the rest obtained from reference TRBV5-1 and TRBJ2-7, is as follows: KAGVTQTPRYLIKTRGQQVTLSCSPISGHRSVSWYQQTPGQGLQFLFEYFSETQRNKGNFPGRFSGRQFSNSRSEMNVSTLELGDSALYLCASSLRQGRVYEQYFGPGTRLTVT.